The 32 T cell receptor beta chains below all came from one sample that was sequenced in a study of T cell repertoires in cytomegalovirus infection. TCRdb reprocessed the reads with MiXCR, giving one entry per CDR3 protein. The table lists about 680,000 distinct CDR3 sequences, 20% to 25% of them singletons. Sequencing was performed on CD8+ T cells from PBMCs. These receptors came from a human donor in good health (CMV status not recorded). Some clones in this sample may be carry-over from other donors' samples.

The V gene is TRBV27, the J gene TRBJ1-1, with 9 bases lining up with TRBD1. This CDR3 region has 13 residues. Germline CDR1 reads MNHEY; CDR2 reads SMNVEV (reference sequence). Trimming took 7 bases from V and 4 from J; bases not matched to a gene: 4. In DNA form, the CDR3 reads TGTGCCAGCAAGGACAGGGGTGGCACTGAAGCTTTCTTT. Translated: CASKDRGGTEAFF.

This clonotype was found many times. Written as DNA, the CDR3 is TGTGCCAGCAGCTATGGTTCCGGGACCCAGTACTTC. Amino acids: CASSYGSGTQYF. The chain is built from TRBV7-2 and TRBJ2-5; no reliable D call. This CDR3 is 12 amino acids long. V was pared by 4 bases and J by 7 bases, with 10 bases between. Per germline, CDR1 SGHTA and CDR2 FQGNSA.

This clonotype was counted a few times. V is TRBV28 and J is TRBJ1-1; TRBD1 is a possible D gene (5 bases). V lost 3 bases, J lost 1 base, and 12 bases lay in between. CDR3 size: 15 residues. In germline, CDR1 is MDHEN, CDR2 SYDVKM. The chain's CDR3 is CASSFPDGQNTEAFF. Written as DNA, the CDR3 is TGTGCCAGCAGTTTTCCGGACGGACAGAACACTGAAGCTTTCTTT.

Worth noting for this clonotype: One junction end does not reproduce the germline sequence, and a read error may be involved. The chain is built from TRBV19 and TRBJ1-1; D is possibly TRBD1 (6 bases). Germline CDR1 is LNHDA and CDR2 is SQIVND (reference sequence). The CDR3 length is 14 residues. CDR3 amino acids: CVSTWGHPNTEAFF. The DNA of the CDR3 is TGTGTCAGTACCTGGGGACATCCTAACACTGAAGCTTTCTTT.

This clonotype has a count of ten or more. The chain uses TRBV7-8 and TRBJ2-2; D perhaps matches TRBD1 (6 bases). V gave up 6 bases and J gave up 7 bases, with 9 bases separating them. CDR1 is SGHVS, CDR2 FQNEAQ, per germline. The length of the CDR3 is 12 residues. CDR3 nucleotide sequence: TGTGCCAGCAGGGGGGCTGGCGGGGAGCTGTTTTTT. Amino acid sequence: CASRGAGGELFF.

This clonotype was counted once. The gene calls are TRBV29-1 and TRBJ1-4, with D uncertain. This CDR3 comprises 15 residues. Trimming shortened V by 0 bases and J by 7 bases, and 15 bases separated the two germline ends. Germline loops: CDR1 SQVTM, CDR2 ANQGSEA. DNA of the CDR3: TGCAGCGTTGAAGATATGGAGAGCCGAGGTGAAAAACTGTTTTTT. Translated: CSVEDMESRGEKLFF.

The CDR3 coding sequence is TGTGCCAGCAGTCCGGACAGCCCATACAGGGATTATGGCTACACCTTC. Residues: CASSPDSPYRDYGYTF. The chain employs TRBV27 and TRBJ1-2; D is possibly TRBD1 (6 bases). The CDR3 extends over 16 amino acids. The V end lost 5 bases, the J end lost 5 bases, and 21 bases lay between the germline ends. Germline V gene data show CDR1 as MNHEY and CDR2 as SMNVEV (reference sequence).

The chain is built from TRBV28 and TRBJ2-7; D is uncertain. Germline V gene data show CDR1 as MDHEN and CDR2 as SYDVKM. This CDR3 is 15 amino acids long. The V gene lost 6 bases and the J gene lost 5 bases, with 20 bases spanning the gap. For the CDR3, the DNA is TGTGCCAGCAGCCTACGGAATCCAAGCTACGACGAGCAGTACGTC. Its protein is CASSLRNPSYDEQYV.

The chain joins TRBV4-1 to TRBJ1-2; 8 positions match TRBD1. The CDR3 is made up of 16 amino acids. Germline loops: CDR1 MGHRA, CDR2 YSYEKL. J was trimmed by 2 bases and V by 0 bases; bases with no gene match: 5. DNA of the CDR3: TGCGCCAGCAGCCAAGATCGGCGACAGGGGAACTATGGCTACACCTTC. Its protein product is CASSQDRRQGNYGYTF.

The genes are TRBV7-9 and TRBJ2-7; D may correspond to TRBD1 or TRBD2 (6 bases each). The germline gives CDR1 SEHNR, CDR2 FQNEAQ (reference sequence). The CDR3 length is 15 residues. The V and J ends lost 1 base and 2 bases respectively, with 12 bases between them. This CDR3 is CASSLGGADAYEQYV. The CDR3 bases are TGTGCCAGCAGCTTAGGGGGGGCGGATGCCTACGAGCAGTACGTC.

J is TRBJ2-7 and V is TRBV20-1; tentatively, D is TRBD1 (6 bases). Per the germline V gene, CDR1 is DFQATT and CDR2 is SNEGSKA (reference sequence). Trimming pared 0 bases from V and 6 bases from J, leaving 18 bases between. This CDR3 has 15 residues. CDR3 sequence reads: CSARDNRVGPGEQYF. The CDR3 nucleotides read TGCAGTGCTAGAGATAACAGGGTGGGTCCGGGCGAGCAGTACTTC.

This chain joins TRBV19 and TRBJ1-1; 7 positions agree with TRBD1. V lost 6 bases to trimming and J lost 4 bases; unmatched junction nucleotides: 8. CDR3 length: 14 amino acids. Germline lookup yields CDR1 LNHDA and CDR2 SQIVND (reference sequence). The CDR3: CASRHDREVTEAFF. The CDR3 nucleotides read TGTGCCAGTAGGCACGACAGGGAAGTCACTGAAGCTTTCTTT. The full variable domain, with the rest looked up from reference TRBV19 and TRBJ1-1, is DGGITQSPKYLFRKEGQNVTLSCEQNLNHDAMYWYRQDPGQGLRLIYYSQIVNDFQKGDIAEGYSVSREKKESFPLTVTSAQKNPTAFYLCASRHDREVTEAFFGQGTRLTVV.

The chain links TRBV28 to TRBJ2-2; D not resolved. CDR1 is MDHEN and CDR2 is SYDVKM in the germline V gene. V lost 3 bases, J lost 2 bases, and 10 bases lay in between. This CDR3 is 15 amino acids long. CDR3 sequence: CASSFFQLNTGELFF. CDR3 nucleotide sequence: TGTGCCAGCAGTTTTTTTCAGCTCAACACCGGGGAGCTGTTTTTT.

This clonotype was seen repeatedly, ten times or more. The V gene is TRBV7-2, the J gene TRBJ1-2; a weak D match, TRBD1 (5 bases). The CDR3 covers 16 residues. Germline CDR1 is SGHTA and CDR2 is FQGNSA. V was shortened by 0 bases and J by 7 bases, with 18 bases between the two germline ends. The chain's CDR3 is CASSLAEGHRSGGYTF. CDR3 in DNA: TGTGCCAGCAGCTTAGCGGAGGGGCATCGCAGCGGTGGCTACACCTTC. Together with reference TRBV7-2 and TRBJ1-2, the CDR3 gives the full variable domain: GAGVSQSPSNKVTEKGKDVELRCDPISGHTALYWYRQSLGQGLEFLIYFQGNSAPDKSGLPSDRFSAERTGGSVSTLTIQRTQQEDSAVYLCASSLAEGHRSGGYTFGSGTRLTVV.

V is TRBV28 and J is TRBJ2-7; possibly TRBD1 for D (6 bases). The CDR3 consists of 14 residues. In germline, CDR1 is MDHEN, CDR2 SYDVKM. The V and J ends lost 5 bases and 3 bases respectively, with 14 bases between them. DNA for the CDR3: TGTGCCAGCAGTATGGGTCTAGGGGGCTACGAGCAGTACGTC. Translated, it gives CASSMGLGGYEQYV.

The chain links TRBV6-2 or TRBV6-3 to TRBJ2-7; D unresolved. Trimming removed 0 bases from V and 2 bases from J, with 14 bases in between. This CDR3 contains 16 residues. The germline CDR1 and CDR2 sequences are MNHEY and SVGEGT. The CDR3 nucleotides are TGTGCCAGCAGTTACTCGGGGTTGGGCGCAGCCTACGAGCAGTACGTC. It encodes CASSYSGLGAAYEQYV.

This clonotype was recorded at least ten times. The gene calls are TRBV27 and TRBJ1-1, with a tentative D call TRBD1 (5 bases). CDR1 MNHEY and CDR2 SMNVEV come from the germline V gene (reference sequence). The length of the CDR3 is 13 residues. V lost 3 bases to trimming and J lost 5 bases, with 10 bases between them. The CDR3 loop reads CASSFGGQTEAFF. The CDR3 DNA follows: TGTGCCAGCAGTTTTGGGGGTCAAACTGAAGCTTTCTTT.

CDR3 in DNA: TGCGCCAGCAGCTTGGCCGTAGCAGGGGATGGCTACACCTTC. It is translated as CASSLAVAGDGYTF. The chain joins TRBV5-1 to TRBJ1-2; perhaps TRBD1 as D (6 bases). Germline CDR1 is SGHRS and CDR2 is YFSETQ. V was cut by 0 bases and J by 6 bases, with 12 bases left in between. The CDR3 spans 14 residues.

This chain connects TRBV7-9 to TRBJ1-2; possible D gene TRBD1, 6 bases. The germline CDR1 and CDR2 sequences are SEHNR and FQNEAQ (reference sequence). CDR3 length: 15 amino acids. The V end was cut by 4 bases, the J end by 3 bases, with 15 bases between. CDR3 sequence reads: CASSYLGGGDYGYTF. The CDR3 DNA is TGTGCCAGCAGCTACCTAGGCGGGGGCGACTATGGCTACACCTTC.

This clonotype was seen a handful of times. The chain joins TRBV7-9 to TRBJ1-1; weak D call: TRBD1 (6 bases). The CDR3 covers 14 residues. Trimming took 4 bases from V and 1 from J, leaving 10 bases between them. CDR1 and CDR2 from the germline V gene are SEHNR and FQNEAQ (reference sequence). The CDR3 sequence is CASSSRGGNTEAFF. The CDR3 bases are TGTGCCAGCAGCTCCCGAGGGGGGAACACTGAAGCTTTCTTT.

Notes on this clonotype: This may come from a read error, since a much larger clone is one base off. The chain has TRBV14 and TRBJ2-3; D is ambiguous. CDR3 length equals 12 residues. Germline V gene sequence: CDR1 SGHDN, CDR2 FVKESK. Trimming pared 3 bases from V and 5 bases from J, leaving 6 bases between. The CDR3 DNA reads TGTGCCAGCAGCCAGGGCATAGATACGCAGTATTTT. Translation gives CASSQGIDTQYF.

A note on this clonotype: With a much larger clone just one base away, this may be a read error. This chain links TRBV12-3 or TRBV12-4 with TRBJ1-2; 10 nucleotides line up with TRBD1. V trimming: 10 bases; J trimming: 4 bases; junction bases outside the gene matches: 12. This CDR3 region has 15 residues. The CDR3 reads CANSPTGGQGYGYTF. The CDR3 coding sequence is TGTGCCAACAGCCCGACAGGGGGCCAGGGCTATGGCTACACCTTC.

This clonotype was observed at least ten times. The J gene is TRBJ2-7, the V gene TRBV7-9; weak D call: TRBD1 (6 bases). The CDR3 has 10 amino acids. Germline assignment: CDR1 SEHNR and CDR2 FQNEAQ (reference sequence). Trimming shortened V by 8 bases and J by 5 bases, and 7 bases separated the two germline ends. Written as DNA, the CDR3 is TGTGCCAGCCACAGGGACGAGCAGTACTTC. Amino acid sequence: CASHRDEQYF.

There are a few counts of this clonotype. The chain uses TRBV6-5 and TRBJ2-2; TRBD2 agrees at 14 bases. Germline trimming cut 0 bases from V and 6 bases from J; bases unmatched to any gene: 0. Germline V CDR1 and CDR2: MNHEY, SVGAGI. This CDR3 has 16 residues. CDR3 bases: TGTGCCAGCAGTTACTCGACTAGCGGGGGGGCCGGGGAGCTGTTTTTT. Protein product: CASSYSTSGGAGELFF.

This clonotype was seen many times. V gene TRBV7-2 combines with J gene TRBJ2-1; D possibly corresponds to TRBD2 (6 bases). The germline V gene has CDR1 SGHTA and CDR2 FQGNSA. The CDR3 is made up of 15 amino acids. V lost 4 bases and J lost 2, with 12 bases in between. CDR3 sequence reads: CASSSAGGPYNEQFF. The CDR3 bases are TGTGCCAGCAGCTCCGCCGGGGGTCCCTACAATGAGCAGTTCTTC.

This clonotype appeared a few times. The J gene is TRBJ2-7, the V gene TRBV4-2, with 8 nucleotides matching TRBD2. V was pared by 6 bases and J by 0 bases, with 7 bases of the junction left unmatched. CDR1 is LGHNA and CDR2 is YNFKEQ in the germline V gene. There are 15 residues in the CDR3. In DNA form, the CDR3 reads TGTGCCAGCAGGCTTGAGCGGGGGAGCTCCTACGAGCAGTACTTC. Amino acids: CASRLERGSSYEQYF.

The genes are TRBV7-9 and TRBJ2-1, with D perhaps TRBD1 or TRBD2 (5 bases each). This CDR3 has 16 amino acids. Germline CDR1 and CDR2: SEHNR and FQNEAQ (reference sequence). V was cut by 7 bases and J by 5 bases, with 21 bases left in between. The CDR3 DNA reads TGTGCCAGCACCCCGTCGGGGCCCCAACTTAACAATGAGCAGTTCTTC. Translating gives CASTPSGPQLNNEQFF. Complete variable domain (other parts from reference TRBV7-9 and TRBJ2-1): DTGVSQNPRHKITKRGQNVTFRCDPISEHNRLYWYRQTLGQGPEFLTYFQNEAQLEKSRLLSDRFSAERPKGSFSTLEIQRTEQGDSAMYLCASTPSGPQLNNEQFFGPGTRLTVL.

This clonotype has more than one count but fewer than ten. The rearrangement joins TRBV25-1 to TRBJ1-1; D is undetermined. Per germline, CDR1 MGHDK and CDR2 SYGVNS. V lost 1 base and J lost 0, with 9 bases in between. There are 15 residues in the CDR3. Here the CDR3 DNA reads TGTGCCAGCAGTGAATCACGCAAAGTGAACACTGAAGCTTTCTTT. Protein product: CASSESRKVNTEAFF.

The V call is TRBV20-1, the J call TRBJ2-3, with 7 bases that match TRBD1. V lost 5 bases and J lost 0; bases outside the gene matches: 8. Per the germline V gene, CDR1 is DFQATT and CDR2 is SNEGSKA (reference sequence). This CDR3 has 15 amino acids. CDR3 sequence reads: CSADRDDSSTDTQYF. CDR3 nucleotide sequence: TGCAGTGCTGACAGGGATGATTCTAGCACAGATACGCAGTATTTT.

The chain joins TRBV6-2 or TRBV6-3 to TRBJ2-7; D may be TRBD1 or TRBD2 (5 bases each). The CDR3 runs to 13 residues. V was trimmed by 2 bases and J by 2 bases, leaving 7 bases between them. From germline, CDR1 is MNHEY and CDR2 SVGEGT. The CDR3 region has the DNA TGTGCCAGCAGTTACGGGGGACCCTACGAGCAGTACGTC. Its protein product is CASSYGGPYEQYV.

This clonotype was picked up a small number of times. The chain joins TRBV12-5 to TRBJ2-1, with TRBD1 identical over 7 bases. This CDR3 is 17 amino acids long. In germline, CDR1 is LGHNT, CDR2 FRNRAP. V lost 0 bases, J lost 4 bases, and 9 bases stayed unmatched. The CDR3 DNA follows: TGTGCTAGTGGTTTGGTACTCGTGGGACAGACATACAATGAGCAGTTCTTC. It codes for CASGLVLVGQTYNEQFF. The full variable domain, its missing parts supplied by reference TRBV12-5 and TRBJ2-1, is DARVTQTPRHKVTEMGQEVTMRCQPILGHNTVFWYRQTMMQGLELLAYFRNRAPLDDSGMPKDRFSAEMPDATLATLKIQPSEPRDSAVYFCASGLVLVGQTYNEQFFGPGTRLTVL.

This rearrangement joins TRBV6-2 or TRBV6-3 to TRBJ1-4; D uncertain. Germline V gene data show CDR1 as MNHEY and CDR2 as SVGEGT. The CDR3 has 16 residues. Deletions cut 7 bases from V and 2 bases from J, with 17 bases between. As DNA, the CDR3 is TGTGCCAGCATGACCCAGAAGAGTGCTACTAATGAAAAACTGTTTTTT. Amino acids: CASMTQKSATNEKLFF.